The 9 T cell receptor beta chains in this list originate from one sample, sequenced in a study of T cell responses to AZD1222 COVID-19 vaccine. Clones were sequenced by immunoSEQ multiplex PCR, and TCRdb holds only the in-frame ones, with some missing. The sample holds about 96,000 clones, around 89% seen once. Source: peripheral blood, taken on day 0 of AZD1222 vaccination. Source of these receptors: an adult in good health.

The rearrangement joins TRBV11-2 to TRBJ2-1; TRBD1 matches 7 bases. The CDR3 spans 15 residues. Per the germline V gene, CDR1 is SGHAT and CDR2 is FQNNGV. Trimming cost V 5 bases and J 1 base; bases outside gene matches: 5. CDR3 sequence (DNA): TGTGCCAGCAGCCAAGGGACAGTATCCTACAATGAGCAGTTCTTC. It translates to CASSQGTVSYNEQFF. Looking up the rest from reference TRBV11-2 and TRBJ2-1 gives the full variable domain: EAGVAQSPRYKIIEKRQSVAFWCNPISGHATLYWYQQILGQGPKLLIQFQNNGVVDDSQLPKDRFSAERLKGVDSTLKIQPAKLEDSAVYLCASSQGTVSYNEQFFGPGTRLTVL.

This CDR3 reads CASSSDSNQPQHF. The CDR3 nucleotides read TGTGCCAGCTCGTCGGATAGCAATCAGCCCCAGCATTTT. This rearrangement joins TRBV2 to TRBJ1-5; D remains ambiguous. This CDR3 contains 13 residues. The V and J ends lost 8 bases and 0 bases respectively, with 8 bases between them. Looked up from germline, CDR1 is SNHLY and CDR2 is FYNNEI.

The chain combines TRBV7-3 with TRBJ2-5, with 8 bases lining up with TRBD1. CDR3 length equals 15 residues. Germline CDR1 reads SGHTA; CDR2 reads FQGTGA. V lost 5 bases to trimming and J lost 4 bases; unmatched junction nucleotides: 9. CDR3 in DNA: TGTGCCAGCAGCCCTGGACAGGGCATGTCAGAGACCCAGTACTTC. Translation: CASSPGQGMSETQYF.

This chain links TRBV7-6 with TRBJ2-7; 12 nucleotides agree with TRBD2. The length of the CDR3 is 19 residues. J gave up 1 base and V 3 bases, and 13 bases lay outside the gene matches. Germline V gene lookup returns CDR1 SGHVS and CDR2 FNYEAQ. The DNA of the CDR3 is TGTGCCAGCAGCTTGAAAGGGGCTACTAGCGGGGGGCATTCCTACGAGCAGTACTTC. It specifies CASSLKGATSGGHSYEQYF.

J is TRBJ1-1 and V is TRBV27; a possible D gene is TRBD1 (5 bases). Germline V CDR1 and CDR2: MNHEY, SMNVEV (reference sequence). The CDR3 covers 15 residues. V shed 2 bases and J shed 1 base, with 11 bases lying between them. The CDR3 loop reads CASSLGAGGNTEAFF. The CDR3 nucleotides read TGTGCCAGCAGTTTAGGTGCTGGGGGGAACACTGAAGCTTTCTTT.

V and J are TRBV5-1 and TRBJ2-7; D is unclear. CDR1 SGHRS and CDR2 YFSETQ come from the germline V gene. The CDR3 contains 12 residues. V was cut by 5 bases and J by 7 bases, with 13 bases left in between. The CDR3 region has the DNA TGCGCCAGCAGAACTCTTAGTGGGGAGCAGTACTTC. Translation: CASRTLSGEQYF.

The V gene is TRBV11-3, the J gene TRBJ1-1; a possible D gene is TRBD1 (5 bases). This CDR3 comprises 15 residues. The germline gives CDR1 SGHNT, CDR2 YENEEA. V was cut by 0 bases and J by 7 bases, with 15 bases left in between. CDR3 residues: CASSLDSSGWNEAFF. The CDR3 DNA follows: TGTGCCAGCAGCTTAGATTCTTCAGGGTGGAATGAAGCTTTCTTT.

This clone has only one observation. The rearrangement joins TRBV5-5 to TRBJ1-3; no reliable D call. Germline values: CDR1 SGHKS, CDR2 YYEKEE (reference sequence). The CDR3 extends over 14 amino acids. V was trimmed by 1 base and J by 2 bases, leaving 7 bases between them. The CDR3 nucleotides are TGTGCCAGCAGCTTGAGCGGGGCTGGAAACACCATATATTTT. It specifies CASSLSGAGNTIYF.

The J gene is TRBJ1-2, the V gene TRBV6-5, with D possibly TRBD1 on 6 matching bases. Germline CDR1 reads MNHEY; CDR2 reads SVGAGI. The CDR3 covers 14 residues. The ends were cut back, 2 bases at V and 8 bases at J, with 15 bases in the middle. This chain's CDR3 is CASSYNRDRRGYTF. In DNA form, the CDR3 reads TGTGCCAGCAGTTACAACAGGGACCGGAGAGGCTACACCTTC.